Below, 26 T cell receptor beta chains from the same sample are listed, as sequenced in a study of T cell clonality in common variable immunodeficiency. TCRdb keeps only in-frame clones here, not all; method: immunoSEQ multiplex PCR. The sample has under 50,000 clones, none seen only once. Sequenced sample: peripheral blood mononuclear cells. These receptors all come from a person between 18 and 70 years old in good health.

This clone was seen many times. Coverage ceases 3 residues before the CDR3 finishes, and the germline J gene fills in the end. J is TRBJ2-5 and V is TRBV6-2 or TRBV6-3, with 12 bases aligning to TRBD2. There are 16 residues in the CDR3. CDR1 and CDR2 from the germline V gene are MNHEY and SVGEGT. The junction had 8 bases not matched to a gene; V was cut back by 7 bases and J by 2 bases. The sequenced CDR3 bases are TGTGCCAGCATCACACTAGCGGGGGGACCTCAAGAGACC. Its protein is CASITLAGGPQET. From start to end, the CDR3 is CASITLAGGPQETQYF.

This clone was found many times. The read gets to within 3 residues of the CDR3 end, and the germline J gene fills in the rest. V is TRBV5-1 and J is TRBJ2-5; 11 bases align to TRBD2. The CDR3 covers 17 residues. Germline CDR1 SGHRS, CDR2 YFSETQ. With V trimmed by 4 bases and J by 2 bases, 10 bases remained unmatched. The part of the CDR3 DNA that was read is TGCGCCAGCAGCGATGAGGCTAGCGGGGGGATTCAAGAGACC. Encoded protein: CASSDEASGGIQET. In full, the CDR3 reads CASSDEASGGIQETQYF.

This clone was counted at least ten times. The CDR3 end falls 3 residues outside the read, so it is completed with the germline J gene. The chain couples TRBV18 to TRBJ2-5; 8 nucleotides line up with TRBD1. This CDR3 comprises 14 residues. Germline-derived CDR1 and CDR2 are KGHSH and LQKENI. Losses at the gene ends were 6 bases for V and 2 bases for J; bases not matched to a gene: 5. CDR3 in amino acids: CASSLTGGQETQYF. CDR3 DNA, as far as it was read: TGTGCCAGCTCCCTAACAGGGGGGCAAGAGACC.

This clone was detected many times. The CDR3 is cut off 3 residues early in the read; its end comes from the germline J gene. The chain joins TRBV12-3 or TRBV12-4 to TRBJ1-1; TRBD1 matches 7 bases. V lost 5 bases to trimming and J lost 4 bases; unmatched junction nucleotides: 4. The CDR3 has 13 residues. CDR3 DNA (partial): TGTGCCAGCAGTCCCGGGACAGCCACTGAA. Translation gives CASSPGTATE. The entire CDR3 protein is CASSPGTATEAFF.

This clone was seen only a few times. The CDR3 end is not reached by the read, which stops 3 residues before it; the germline J gene fills it in. This sequence joins TRBV13 and TRBJ2-2; D might be TRBD1 (6 bases). This CDR3 is built from 14 residues. Germline V gene sequence: CDR1 PRHDT, CDR2 FYEKMQ (reference sequence). The covered CDR3 bases are TGTGCCAGCAGCTTAGTGGGACACCCTTCGCCG. Amino acid sequence: CASSLVGHPSP. The entire CDR3 sequence reads CASSLVGHPSPLFF.

This clone was observed many times. Read data end 3 residues before the CDR3 end; the end is taken from the germline J gene. This rearrangement joins TRBV10-1 to TRBJ2-5; the match to TRBD2 covers 8 bases. J gave up 1 base and V 1 base, and 2 bases lay outside the gene matches. Germline V gives CDR1 WNHNN, CDR2 SYGVQD (reference sequence). The CDR3 contains 15 residues. The CDR3 loop is CASSELAGPQETQYF. The sequenced CDR3 bases are TGCGCCAGCAGTGAGTTAGCGGGGCCCCAAGAGACC.

This clone was observed many times. The read terminates 3 residues ahead of where the CDR3 ends, so the germline J gene completes it. This chain links TRBV9 with TRBJ2-7; TRBD1 is a possible D gene (6 bases). The CDR3 extends over 18 amino acids. Trimming removed 0 bases from V and 0 bases from J, with 19 bases in between. Germline CDR1 and CDR2: SGDLS and YYNGEE. The DNA read from the CDR3 is TGTGCCAGCAGCGTAGGTGAAGGGGGAAGTTCGGACTCCTACGAG. Protein: CASSVGEGGSSDSYE. The whole CDR3 sequence reads CASSVGEGGSSDSYEQYF.

This clone was observed at least ten times. The read ends 3 residues before the CDR3 terminus; that terminus is restored from the germline J gene. This sequence joins TRBV6-2 or TRBV6-3 and TRBJ2-7, with 8 bases matching TRBD1. The trim removed 6 bases at V and 2 bases at J, leaving 15 bases unmatched. CDR1 is MNHEY and CDR2 is SVGEGT in the germline V gene. This CDR3 contains 17 residues. The CDR3 protein is CASRPRYGQGTTYEQYF. Incomplete CDR3 DNA: TGTGCCAGCAGGCCTCGATACGGACAGGGAACGACCTACGAG.

This clone came up many times. The sequenced fragment ends 3 residues before the CDR3 boundary, so the rest is inferred from the germline J gene. The gene calls are TRBV2 and TRBJ2-6; TRBD1 might be the D (5 bases). V was clipped by 5 bases and J by 0 bases, with 8 bases between them. Germline V CDR1 and CDR2: SNHLY, FYNNEI. This CDR3 is built from 15 residues. The CDR3 DNA, read in part, is TGTGCCAGCAGTCAGGGCCGCTCTGGGGCCAACGTC. Protein: CASSQGRSGANV. The entire CDR3 protein reads CASSQGRSGANVLTF.

This clone was recorded at least ten times. The read is 3 residues too short to cover the CDR3 end, so that end is filled in from the germline J gene. The chain has TRBV6-2 or TRBV6-3 and TRBJ2-7; 10 nucleotides line up with TRBD2. Germline CDR1 is MNHEY and CDR2 is SVGEGT. V dropped 1 base and J dropped 0; count of bases not matched to a gene: 3. This CDR3 contains 16 residues. CDR3 region: CASSYFGTSDSYEQYF. CDR3 DNA, as far as it was read: TGTGCCAGCAGTTACTTTGGGACTAGCGACTCCTACGAG.

As concerns this clone: With a much larger clone just one base away, this may be a read error. The sequenced fragment ends 3 residues before the CDR3 boundary, so the rest is inferred from the germline J gene. V and J are TRBV18 and TRBJ2-4, with TRBD1 identical over 7 bases. The CDR3 runs to 14 residues. Looked up from germline, CDR1 is KGHSH and CDR2 is LQKENI. CDR3: CASPPRDSKNIQYF. CDR3 bases read: TGTGCCAGCCCACCCCGGGACAGCAAAAACATT.

This clone has just a few counts. A much larger clone differs from this one at a single base, so this may be a read error. The read falls 3 residues short of the CDR3 end, and the missing part is taken from the germline J gene. The chain has TRBV7-2 and TRBJ1-5, with 7 nucleotides matching TRBD1. The CDR3 totals 13 residues. V lost 5 bases and J lost 4; bases outside the gene matches: 2. CDR1 and CDR2 from the germline V gene are SGHTA and FQGNSA. The chain's CDR3 is CASSVRGNQPQHF. Incomplete CDR3 DNA: TGTGCCAGCAGCGTCAGGGGGAATCAGCCC.

This clone was picked up many times. The read terminates 3 residues before the CDR3 end, so the remaining end is supplied by the germline J gene. The chain uses TRBV2 and TRBJ2-1; D might be TRBD2 (7 bases). Trimming pared 2 bases from V and 8 bases from J, leaving 13 bases between. CDR1 is SNHLY, CDR2 FYNNEI, per germline. The length of the CDR3 is 14 residues. The sequenced CDR3 bases are TGTGCCAGCAGTGAACGTGGGGGGGCCGATGAG. Its protein product is CASSERGGADE. The complete CDR3 sequence is CASSERGGADEQFF.

In regard to this clone: The read comes to an end 3 residues before the CDR3 does, leaving the germline J gene to fill in the end. The chain uses TRBV5-1 and TRBJ2-1; D perhaps matches TRBD1 (5 bases). The CDR3 is 14 amino acids. Germline V gene lookup returns CDR1 SGHRS and CDR2 YFSETQ. Trimming took 0 bases from V and 6 from J, leaving 10 bases between them. The DNA read from the CDR3 is TGCGCCAGCAGCTTGGATCCGGACACCAATGAG. This codes for CASSLDPDTNE. The entire CDR3 is CASSLDPDTNEQFF.

This clone was found many times. The read falls 3 residues short of the CDR3 end, and the missing part is taken from the germline J gene. V usage is TRBV5-1 and J usage is TRBJ2-1; the D gene is possibly TRBD1 (6 bases). This CDR3 has 15 amino acids. From germline, CDR1 is SGHRS and CDR2 YFSETQ. V shed 5 bases and J shed 4 bases, with 16 bases lying between them. The DNA read from the CDR3 is TGCGCCAGCAGGAAACAGGGAAGTCGGTACAATGAG. It codes for CASRKQGSRYNE. The CDR3, in full, reads CASRKQGSRYNEQFF.

This clone was counted many times. The read terminates 3 residues before the CDR3 end, so the remaining end is supplied by the germline J gene. This rearrangement joins TRBV4-1 to TRBJ2-3; D might be TRBD2 (5 bases). The CDR3 consists of 18 residues. The ends were cut back, 1 base at V and 2 bases at J, with 19 bases in the middle. The germline gives CDR1 MGHRA, CDR2 YSYEKL. CDR3 amino acids: CASSQVTLSGVDTDTQYF. The sequenced CDR3 bases are TGCGCCAGCAGCCAAGTCACCTTATCCGGGGTCGACACAGATACG.

This clone was found many times. The read is 3 residues too short to cover the CDR3 end, so that end is filled in from the germline J gene. The chain is built from TRBV7-2 and TRBJ2-1, with 8 bases aligning to TRBD2. The CDR3 runs to 15 residues. Germline lookup yields CDR1 SGHTA and CDR2 FQGNSA. With V trimmed by 9 bases and J by 0 bases, 7 bases remained unmatched. CDR3 loop: CASSVGGASYNEQFF. CDR3 DNA, as far as it was read: TGTGCCAGTTCAGTCGGGGGGGCCTCCTACAATGAG.

There are many counts of this clone. Read sequence stops 3 residues before the CDR3 end, and the germline J gene provides the missing end. The sample carries other DNA sequences with the same CDR3. The chain carries TRBV19 and TRBJ2-7; 9 bases line up with TRBD1. J gave up 4 bases and V 4 bases, and 8 bases lay outside the gene matches. Germline CDR1 and CDR2: LNHDA and SQIVND (reference sequence). The CDR3 totals 15 residues. The sequenced part of the CDR3 DNA is TGTGCCAGTAGTACCTTGGGGACAGGGTCTTACGAG. Translation gives CASSTLGTGSYE. The whole CDR3 sequence is CASSTLGTGSYEQYF.

This clone was observed many times. The sequenced fragment ends 3 residues before the CDR3 boundary, so the rest is inferred from the germline J gene. The chain links TRBV10-1 to TRBJ2-2; D ambiguous. V was clipped by 4 bases and J by 5 bases, with 5 bases between them. This CDR3 is 12 amino acids long. CDR1 and CDR2 from the germline V gene are WNHNN and SYGVQD (reference sequence). CDR3 protein: CASSGQTGELFF. The CDR3 DNA, read in part, is TGCGCCAGCAGTGGACAAACCGGGGAG.

On this clone itself: Read sequence stops 3 residues before the CDR3 end, and the germline J gene provides the missing end. The V call is TRBV20-1, the J call TRBJ2-3; 8 bases match TRBD2. The CDR3 has 14 amino acids. Per germline, CDR1 DFQATT and CDR2 SNEGSKA (reference sequence). The CDR3 sequence: CSARPRGVQETQYF. CDR3 DNA (partial): TGCAGTGCTCGACCGCGGGGGGTCCAAGAGACG.

As for this clone: Sequencing ends 3 residues short of the CDR3 end; the germline J gene provides the rest. The chain links TRBV19 to TRBJ2-6; the D is unclear. The CDR3 contains 15 residues. Trimming removed 6 bases at V and 1 base at J, with 10 bases between. The germline gives CDR1 LNHDA, CDR2 SQIVND (reference sequence). The covered CDR3 bases are TGTGCCAGTAGCACTCCGTATTCTGGGGCCAACGTC. Its protein is CASSTPYSGANV. The whole CDR3 region reads CASSTPYSGANVLTF. The whole variable domain, remainder taken from reference TRBV19 and TRBJ2-6, is DGGITQSPKYLFRKEGQNVTLSCEQNLNHDAMYWYRQDPGQGLRLIYYSQIVNDFQKGDIAEGYSVSREKKESFPLTVTSAQKNPTAFYLCASSTPYSGANVLTFGAGSRLTVL.

This clone appeared many times. The read gets to within 3 residues of the CDR3 end, and the germline J gene fills in the rest. V and J are TRBV20-1 and TRBJ2-1; 10 nucleotides match TRBD1. Germline V gene lookup returns CDR1 DFQATT and CDR2 SNEGSKA (reference sequence). The CDR3 loop spans 16 amino acids. Losses at the gene ends were 3 bases for V and 3 bases for J; bases not matched to a gene: 8. The CDR3 sequence: CSASRTGGAYYNEQFF. CDR3 DNA, as far as it was read: TGCAGTGCTAGCCGGACAGGGGGAGCTTACTACAATGAG.

This clone was found a few times. Sequencing ends 3 residues short of the CDR3 end; the germline J gene provides the rest. J is TRBJ2-3 and V is TRBV13, with 8 bases matching TRBD2. Germline CDR1 is PRHDT and CDR2 is FYEKMQ (reference sequence). The CDR3 runs 17 residues. J gave up 2 bases and V 5 bases, and 12 bases lay outside the gene matches. CDR3 loop: CASSQRGIHGDTDTQYF. The CDR3 bases that were read are TGTGCCAGCAGCCAGCGGGGGATCCACGGGGACACAGATACG.

Comment on this clone: The CDR3 end lies 3 residues beyond the end of the read and is filled in from the germline J gene. This chain links TRBV19 with TRBJ2-2; the match to TRBD1 covers 9 bases. CDR3 length equals 15 residues. Germline lookup yields CDR1 LNHDA and CDR2 SQIVND (reference sequence). Losses at the gene ends were 5 bases for V and 4 bases for J; bases not matched to a gene: 5. The CDR3 reads CASSPGTGRTGELFF. CDR3 DNA, as far as it was read: TGTGCCAGTAGTCCCGGGACAGGGCGCACCGGGGAG.

The sample holds many counts of this clone. This may stem from a read error, because a much larger clone lies one nucleotide away. The read halts 3 residues ahead of the CDR3 end, with the missing end drawn from the germline J gene. The V and J genes are TRBV5-6 and TRBJ2-3; D remains unclear. The CDR3 length is 14 residues. The germline V gene encodes CDR1 SGHDT and CDR2 YYEEEE. This chain's CDR3 is CASSLKGRYQPQYF. The DNA read from the CDR3 is TGTGCCAGCAGCTTGAAGGGCCGTTATCAGCCG.

Ten or more counts support this clone. The read finishes 3 residues shy of the CDR3 end, and the germline J gene is used to complete it. The chain recombines TRBV2 with TRBJ1-5; TRBD1 is a possible D gene (5 bases). In germline, CDR1 is SNHLY, CDR2 FYNNEI. The CDR3 is made up of 13 amino acids. The germline V and J ends were trimmed by 3 bases and 6 bases, with 9 bases remaining between them. The DNA read from the CDR3 is TGTGCCAGCAGTGATTCGGGGGGTCAGCCC. Translation gives CASSDSGGQP. The full CDR3 protein is CASSDSGGQPQHF.